This T cell receptor beta chain was recovered during a study of T cells in Graves' hyperthyroidism and ophthalmopathy. Notes on the study in general: Most clonotypes expanded in the thyroid (above 0.001) were also present in blood.

The sample holds many counts of this clonotype. Its target is not known. The CDR3 loop spans 15 amino acids. The ends were cut back, 1 base at V and 2 bases at J, with 11 bases in the middle. Used for diagnoses were clinical symptoms, serum thyroxine and TRAb, thyroid ultrasound and orbital computed tomography. PBMCs were derived from about 9.1 ml fresh peripheral blood. RNA transcripts yielded amplified TCR beta CDR3 regions. The TCR CDR3 first-round RT-PCR relied on the HTBI primer set. Using its own MiXCR run on the multiplex PCR reads, TCRdb lists one record per CDR3 protein. The sample records 650,000 to 700,000 distinct CDR3 sequences, roughly a sixth being singletons.

This TCR was recovered from a man aged 45-60 years with Graves' hyperthyroidism. The chain recombines TRBV12-3 or TRBV12-4 with TRBJ1-2, with D maybe TRBD1 (6 bases). Sequencing used blood. The CDR3 region is CASSLVPDRNYGYTF. The DNA for the CDR3 is TGTGCCAGCAGTTTAGTCCCTGACAGGAACTATGGCTACACCTTC.